This T cell receptor (beta chain) was sequenced in a study of T cells in tumors after PD-1 blockade (dated by TCRdb to between 2018 and 2020). Regarding the study in general: Exclusion criteria were prior checkpoint blockade, use of systemic immunosuppressants, or recent radiotherapy or other anti-cancer therapy within 4 weeks. Patients were treated with either pembrolizumab 200 mg every 3 weeks or cemiplimab 350 mg every 2 weeks. Ongoing daily vismodegib 150 mg was also given to a subset of patients during anti-PD-1 treatment. On average, peripheral blood samples yielded some 40,000 unique clonotypes and 95,000 to 140,000 TCR templates (range about 23,000-270,000). Using site-matched tumors from BCC or SCC patients sampled before and after anti-PD-1 therapy, the study carried out paired single-cell RNA and TCR sequencing. Bulk TCR sequencing was performed on 10 to 11 peripheral blood samples from a handful of patients to compare blood and tumor clonotypes. Clinical response was assessed using RECIST version 1.1. Broad study findings and their caveats: Where the novel T cell clones came from was not determined, and possible sources could include lymphoid organs or rare unexpanded clones inside the tumor or in the tumor periphery. Around two fifths of the TCR clonotypes from tumors also showed up in blood, and some novel exhausted tumor clones were present in pre-treatment blood, which suggests peripheral recruitment.

Counted from cysteine to phenylalanine, this CDR3 has 14 amino acids. Kept here is only the CDR3 DNA, which spans 42 bases and is read in frame from base 1. V is cut by 7 bases and J by 0 bases, and the space between the germline ends is 10 bases. Per the germline V gene (reference sequence), MNHNY is the CDR1 and SVGAGI is the CDR2. The immunoSEQ platform was used for deep TCRbeta sequencing. The paper's data handling went like this. For further analysis, only productive rearrangements were exported from the immunoSEQ Analyzer. T cell phenotypes were assigned to bulk TCRbeta clonotypes by matching to single-cell RNA+TCR-seq clones sharing the same TCRbeta sequence. Using bulk TCR sequencing data, clone enrichment in tumor was calculated by dividing a clone's tumor frequency by the same clone's PBMC frequency. TCRs were grouped by GLIPH into specificity groups, defined as clusters of distinct TCRs likely recognizing common antigens via shared CDR3 motifs. Not all clones reach the TCRdb copy of this immuneACCESS table, which keeps in-frame sequences only. Checked studies attribute under half of the gap to unresolved V genes and leave the rest unexplained. V, J and clone size reflect that table, while D and trimming were determined from the DNA. The sample includes about 16,000 clones, with almost 85% observed a single time. The ten top clones hold approximately 22% of the sample.

This clone was detected a few times. The antigen it recognizes is unknown. There are no base qualities to consult, and no much larger clone falls within one base. The time point label corresponds to: after anti-PD-1 therapy. Genomic DNA extracted from tumor biopsies or peripheral blood was used for bulk TCRbeta sequencing, with input ranging from about 550 ng to 6,004 ng. Histologically proven advanced or metastatic basal or squamous cell carcinoma was present in all patients, all of whom were poor candidates for surgical resection. The basal cell carcinoma cohort comprised about a dozen patients, of whom seven to nine had bulk tumor TCR sequencing.

The sequence was obtained from a human donor with basal cell carcinoma. The sample was PBMCs, taken after anti-PD-1 treatment. Recombination connected TRBV6-6 to TRBJ1-5; 6 matching bases give a weak D call of TRBD1. CDR3 region: CASKGVYSNQPQHF. Here is the DNA: TGTGCCAGCAAGGGGGTCTATAGCAATCAGCCCCAGCATTTT.